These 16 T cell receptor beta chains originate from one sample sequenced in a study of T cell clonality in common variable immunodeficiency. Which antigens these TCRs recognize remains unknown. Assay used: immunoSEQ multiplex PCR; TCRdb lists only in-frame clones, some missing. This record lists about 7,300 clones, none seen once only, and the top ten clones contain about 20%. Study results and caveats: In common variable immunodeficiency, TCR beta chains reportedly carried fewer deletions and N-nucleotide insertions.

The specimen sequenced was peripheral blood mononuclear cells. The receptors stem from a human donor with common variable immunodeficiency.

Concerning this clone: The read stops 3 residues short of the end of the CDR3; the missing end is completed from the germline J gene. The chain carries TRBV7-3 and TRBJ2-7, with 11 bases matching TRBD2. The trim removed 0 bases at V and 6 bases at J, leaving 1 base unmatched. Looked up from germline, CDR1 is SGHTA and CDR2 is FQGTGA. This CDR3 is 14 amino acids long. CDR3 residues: CASSLTGTSGEQYF. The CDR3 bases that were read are TGTGCCAGCAGCTTAACGGGGACTAGCGGCGAG.

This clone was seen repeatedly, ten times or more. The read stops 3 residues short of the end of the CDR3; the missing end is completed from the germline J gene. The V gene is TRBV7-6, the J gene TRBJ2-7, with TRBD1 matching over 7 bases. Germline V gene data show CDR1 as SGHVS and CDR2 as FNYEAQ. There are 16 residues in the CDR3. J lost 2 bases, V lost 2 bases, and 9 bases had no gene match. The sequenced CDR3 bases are TGTGCCAGCAGCTTATTAGGGGGACAGAGTACCTACGAG. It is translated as CASSLLGGQSTYE. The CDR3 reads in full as CASSLLGGQSTYEQYF.

CDR3 residues: CASSISRQSEAFF. The CDR3 bases that were read are TGTGCCAGTAGTATCTCTCGACAGAGTGAA. The genes are TRBV19 and TRBJ1-1, with D perhaps matching TRBD1 (5 bases). The read halts 3 residues ahead of the CDR3 end, with the missing end drawn from the germline J gene. This CDR3 region has 13 residues. V shed 3 bases and J shed 7 bases, with 12 bases lying between them. Germline values: CDR1 LNHDA, CDR2 SQIVND (reference sequence).

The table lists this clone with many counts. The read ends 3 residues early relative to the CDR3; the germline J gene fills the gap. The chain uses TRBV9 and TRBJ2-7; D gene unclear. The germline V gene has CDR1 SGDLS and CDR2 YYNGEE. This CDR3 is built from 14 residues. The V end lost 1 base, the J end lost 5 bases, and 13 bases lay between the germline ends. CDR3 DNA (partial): TGTGCCAGCAGCGTATCGGGTTCCCCCAACGAG. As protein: CASSVSGSPNE. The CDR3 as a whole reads CASSVSGSPNEQYF. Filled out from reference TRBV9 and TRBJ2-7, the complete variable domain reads DSGVTQTPKHLITATGQRVTLRCSPRSGDLSVYWYQQSLDQGLQFLIQYYNGEERAKGNILERFSAQQFPDLHSELNLSSLELGDSALYFCASSVSGSPNEQYFGPGTRLTVT.

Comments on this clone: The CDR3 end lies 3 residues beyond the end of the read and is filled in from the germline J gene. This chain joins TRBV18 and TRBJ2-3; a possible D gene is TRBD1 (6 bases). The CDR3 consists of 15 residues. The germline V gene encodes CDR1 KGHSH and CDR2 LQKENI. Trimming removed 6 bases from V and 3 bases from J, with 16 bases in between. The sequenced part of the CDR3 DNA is TGTGCCAGCTCTCGACAGGACGGTAGTACAGATACG. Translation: CASSRQDGSTDT. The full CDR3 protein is CASSRQDGSTDTQYF.

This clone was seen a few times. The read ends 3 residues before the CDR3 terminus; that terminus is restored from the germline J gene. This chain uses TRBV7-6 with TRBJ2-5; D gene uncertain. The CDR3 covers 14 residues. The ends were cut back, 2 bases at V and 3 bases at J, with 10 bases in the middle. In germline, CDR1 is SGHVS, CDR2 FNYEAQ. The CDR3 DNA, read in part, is TGTGCCAGCAGCTTACTTGCCGGTGAAGAGACC. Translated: CASSLLAGEET. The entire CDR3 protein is CASSLLAGEETQYF.

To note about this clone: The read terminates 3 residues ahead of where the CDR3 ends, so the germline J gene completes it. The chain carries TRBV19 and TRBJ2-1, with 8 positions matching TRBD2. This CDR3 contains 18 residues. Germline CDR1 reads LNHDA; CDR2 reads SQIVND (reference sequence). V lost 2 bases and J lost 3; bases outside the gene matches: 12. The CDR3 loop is CASSIFVGAGAYYNEQFF. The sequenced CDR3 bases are TGTGCCAGTAGTATATTTGTTGGAGCGGGAGCTTACTACAATGAG. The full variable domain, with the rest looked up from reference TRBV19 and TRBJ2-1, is DGGITQSPKYLFRKEGQNVTLSCEQNLNHDAMYWYRQDPGQGLRLIYYSQIVNDFQKGDIAEGYSVSREKKESFPLTVTSAQKNPTAFYLCASSIFVGAGAYYNEQFFGPGTRLTVL.

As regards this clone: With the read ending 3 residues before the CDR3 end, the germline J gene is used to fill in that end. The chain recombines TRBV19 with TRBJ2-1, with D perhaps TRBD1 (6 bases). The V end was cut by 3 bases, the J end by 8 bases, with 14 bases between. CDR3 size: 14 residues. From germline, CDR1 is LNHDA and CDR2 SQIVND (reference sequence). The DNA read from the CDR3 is TGTGCCAGTAGTATGGGGCCAGGGGTCCATGAG. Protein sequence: CASSMGPGVHE. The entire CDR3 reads CASSMGPGVHEQFF.

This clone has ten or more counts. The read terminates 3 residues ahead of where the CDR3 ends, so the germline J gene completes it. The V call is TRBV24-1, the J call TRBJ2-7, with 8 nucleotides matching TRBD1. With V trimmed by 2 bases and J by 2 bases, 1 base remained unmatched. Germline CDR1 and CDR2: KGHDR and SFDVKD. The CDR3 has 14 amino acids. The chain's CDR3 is CATSDSTGAYEQYF. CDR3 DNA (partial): TGTGCCACCAGTGATTCGACAGGGGCCTACGAG.

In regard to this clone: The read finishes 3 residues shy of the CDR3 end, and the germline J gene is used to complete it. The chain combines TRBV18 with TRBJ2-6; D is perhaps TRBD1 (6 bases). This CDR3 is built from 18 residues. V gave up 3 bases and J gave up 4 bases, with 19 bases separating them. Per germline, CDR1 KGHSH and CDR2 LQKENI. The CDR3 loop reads CASSPPWGQGDGANVLTF. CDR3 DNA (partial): TGTGCCAGCTCACCCCCGTGGGGGCAGGGAGACGGGGCCAACGTC.

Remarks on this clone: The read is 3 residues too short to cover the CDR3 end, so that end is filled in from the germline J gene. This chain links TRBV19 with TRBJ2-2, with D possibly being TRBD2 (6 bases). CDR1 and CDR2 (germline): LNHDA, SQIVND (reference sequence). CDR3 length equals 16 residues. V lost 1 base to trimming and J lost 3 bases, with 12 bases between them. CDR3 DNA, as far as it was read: TGTGCCAGTAGTATAGTCGGGGGATTGGACACCGGGGAG. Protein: CASSIVGGLDTGE. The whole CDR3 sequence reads CASSIVGGLDTGELFF.

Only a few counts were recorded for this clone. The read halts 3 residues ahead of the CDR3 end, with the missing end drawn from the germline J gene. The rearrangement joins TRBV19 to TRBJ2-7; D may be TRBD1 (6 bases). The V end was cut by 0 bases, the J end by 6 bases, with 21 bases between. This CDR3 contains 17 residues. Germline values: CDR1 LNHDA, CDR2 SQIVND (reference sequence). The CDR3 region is CASSIDPNREEIGEQYF. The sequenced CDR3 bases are TGTGCCAGTAGTATAGATCCCAACAGGGAAGAGATCGGCGAG.

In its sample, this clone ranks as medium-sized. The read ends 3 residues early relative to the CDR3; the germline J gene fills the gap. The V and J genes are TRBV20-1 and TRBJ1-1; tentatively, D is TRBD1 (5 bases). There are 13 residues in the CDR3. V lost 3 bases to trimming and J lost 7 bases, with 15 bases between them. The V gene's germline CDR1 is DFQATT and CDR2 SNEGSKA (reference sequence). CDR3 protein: CSASGRQRYEAFF. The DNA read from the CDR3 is TGCAGTGCTAGTGGTCGACAGCGTTATGAA.

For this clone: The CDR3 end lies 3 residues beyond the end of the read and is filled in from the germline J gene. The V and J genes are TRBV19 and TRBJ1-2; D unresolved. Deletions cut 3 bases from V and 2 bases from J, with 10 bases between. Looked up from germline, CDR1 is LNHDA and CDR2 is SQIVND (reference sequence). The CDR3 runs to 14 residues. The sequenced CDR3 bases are TGTGCCAGTAGTATTCCGGGGTCCAACTATGGC. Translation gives CASSIPGSNYG. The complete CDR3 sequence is CASSIPGSNYGYTF.

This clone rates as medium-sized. The CDR3 sequence is CASSAFSGTIEKLFF. The part of the CDR3 DNA that was read is TGTGCCAGTAGTGCATTCTCCGGGACAATTGAAAAA. This chain connects TRBV19 to TRBJ1-4; a possible D gene is TRBD1 (6 bases). The CDR3 extends 3 residues past the end of the read, so its final part is completed from the germline J gene. V was cut by 5 bases and J by 7 bases, with 17 bases left in between. This CDR3 region has 15 residues. The V gene's germline CDR1 is LNHDA and CDR2 SQIVND (reference sequence).

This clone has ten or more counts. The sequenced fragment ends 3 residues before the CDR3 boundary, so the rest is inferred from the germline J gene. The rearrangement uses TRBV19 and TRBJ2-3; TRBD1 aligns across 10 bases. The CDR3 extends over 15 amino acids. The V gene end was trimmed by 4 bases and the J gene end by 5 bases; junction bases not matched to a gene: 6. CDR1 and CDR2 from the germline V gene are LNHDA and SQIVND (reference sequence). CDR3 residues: CASSTVDRGQDTQYF. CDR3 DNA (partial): TGTGCCAGTAGTACGGTAGACAGGGGGCAAGATACG.